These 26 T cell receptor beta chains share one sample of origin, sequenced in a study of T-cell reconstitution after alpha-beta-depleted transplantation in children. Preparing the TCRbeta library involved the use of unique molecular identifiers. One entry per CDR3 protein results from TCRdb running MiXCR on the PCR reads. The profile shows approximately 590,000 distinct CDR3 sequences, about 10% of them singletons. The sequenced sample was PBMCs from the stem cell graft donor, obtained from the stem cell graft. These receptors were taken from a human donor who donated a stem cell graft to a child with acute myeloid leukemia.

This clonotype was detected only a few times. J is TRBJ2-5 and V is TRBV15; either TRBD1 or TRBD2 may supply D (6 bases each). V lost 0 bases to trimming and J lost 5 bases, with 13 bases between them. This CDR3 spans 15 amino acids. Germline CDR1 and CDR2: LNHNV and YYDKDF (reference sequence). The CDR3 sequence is CATSRDRGLEETQYF. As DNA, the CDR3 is TGTGCCACCAGCAGAGATCGGGGGCTAGAGGAGACCCAGTACTTC.

DNA for the CDR3: TGTGCCAGCAGCTTGTGGGTGGAAGAGACCCAGTACTTC. Protein product: CASSLWVEETQYF. This chain links TRBV5-5 with TRBJ2-5; D not resolved. From germline, CDR1 is SGHKS and CDR2 YYEKEE (reference sequence). CDR3 length equals 13 residues. Trimming took off 1 base at V and 3 bases at J, with 7 bases between the two ends.

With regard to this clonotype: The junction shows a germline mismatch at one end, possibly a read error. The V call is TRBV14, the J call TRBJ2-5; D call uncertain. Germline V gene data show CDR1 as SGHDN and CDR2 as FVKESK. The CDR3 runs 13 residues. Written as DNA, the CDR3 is TGTGCCAGCAGCCAAGGTTCTAGAGAAGTACAGAACTTC. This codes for CASSQGSREVQNF.

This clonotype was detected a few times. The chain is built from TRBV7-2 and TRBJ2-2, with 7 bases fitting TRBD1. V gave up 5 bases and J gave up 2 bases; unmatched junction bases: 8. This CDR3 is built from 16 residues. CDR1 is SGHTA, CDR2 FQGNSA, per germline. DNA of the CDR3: TGTGCCAGCAGCATCCCGACAGGGCTTAACACCGGGGAGCTGTTTTTT. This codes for CASSIPTGLNTGELFF.

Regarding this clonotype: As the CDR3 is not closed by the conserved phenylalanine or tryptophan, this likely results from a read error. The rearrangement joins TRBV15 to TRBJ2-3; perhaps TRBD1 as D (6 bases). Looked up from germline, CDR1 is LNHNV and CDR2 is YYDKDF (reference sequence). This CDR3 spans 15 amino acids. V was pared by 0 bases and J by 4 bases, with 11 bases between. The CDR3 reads CATSREIQGSDTQYS. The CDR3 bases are TGTGCCACCAGCAGAGAAATACAGGGTTCAGATACGCAGTATTCT.

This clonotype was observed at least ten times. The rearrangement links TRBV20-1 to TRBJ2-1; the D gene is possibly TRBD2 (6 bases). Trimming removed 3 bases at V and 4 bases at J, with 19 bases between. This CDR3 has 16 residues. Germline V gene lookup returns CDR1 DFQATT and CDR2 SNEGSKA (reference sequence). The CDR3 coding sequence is TGCAGTGCTAGTCTCCCAACTAGCATCATTTACAATGAGCAGTTCTTC. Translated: CSASLPTSIIYNEQFF.

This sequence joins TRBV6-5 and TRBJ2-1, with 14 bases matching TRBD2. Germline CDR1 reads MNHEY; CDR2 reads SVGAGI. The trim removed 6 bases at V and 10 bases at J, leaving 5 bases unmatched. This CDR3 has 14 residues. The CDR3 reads CASSYRTSGREQFF. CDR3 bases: TGTGCCAGCAGCTACCGGACTAGCGGGAGGGAGCAGTTCTTC.

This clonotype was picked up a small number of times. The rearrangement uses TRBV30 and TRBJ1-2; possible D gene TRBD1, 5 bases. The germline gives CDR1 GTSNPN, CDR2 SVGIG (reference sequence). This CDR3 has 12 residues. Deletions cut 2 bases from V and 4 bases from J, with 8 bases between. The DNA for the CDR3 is TGTGCCTGGAGTACAGGAGGCTATGGCTACACCTTC. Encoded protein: CAWSTGGYGYTF.

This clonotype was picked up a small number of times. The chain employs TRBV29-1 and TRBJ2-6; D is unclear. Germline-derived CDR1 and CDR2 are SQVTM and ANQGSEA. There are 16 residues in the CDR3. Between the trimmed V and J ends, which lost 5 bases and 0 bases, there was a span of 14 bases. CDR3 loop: CSVLSDHPSGANVLTF. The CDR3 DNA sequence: TGCAGCGTTCTTTCCGACCACCCCTCTGGGGCCAACGTCCTGACTTTC.

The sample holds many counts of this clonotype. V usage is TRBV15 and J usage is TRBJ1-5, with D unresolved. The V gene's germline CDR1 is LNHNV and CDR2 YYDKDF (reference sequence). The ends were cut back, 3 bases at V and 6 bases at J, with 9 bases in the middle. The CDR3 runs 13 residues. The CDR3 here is CATSSRVAQPQHF. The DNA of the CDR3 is TGTGCCACCAGCAGCCGGGTAGCTCAGCCCCAGCATTTT.

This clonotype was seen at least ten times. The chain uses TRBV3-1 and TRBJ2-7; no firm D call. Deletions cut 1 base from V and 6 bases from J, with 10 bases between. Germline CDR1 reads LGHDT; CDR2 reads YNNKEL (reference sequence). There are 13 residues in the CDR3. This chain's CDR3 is CASSQGLVVEQYF. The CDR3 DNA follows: TGTGCCAGCAGCCAAGGTCTCGTTGTCGAGCAGTACTTC.

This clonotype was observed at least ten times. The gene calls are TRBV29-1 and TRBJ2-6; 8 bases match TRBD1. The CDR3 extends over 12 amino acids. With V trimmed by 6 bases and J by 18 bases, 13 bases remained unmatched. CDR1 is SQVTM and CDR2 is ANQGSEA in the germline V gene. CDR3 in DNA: TGCAGCGTCGCCCCCGGACAGGGCAAAAAGACTTTC. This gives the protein CSVAPGQGKKTF. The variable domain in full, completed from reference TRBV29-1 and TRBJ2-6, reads SAVISQKPSRDICQRGTSLTIQCQVDSQVTMMFWYRQQPGQSLTLIATANQGSEATYESGFVIDKFPISRPNLTFSTLTVSNMSPEDSSIYLCSVAPGQGKKTFGAGSRLTVL.

This chain's CDR3 is CASSFPEQGAYGYTF. CDR3 nucleotides: TGTGCCAGCAGTTTCCCTGAACAGGGGGCGTATGGCTACACCTTC. The rearrangement uses TRBV12-3 or TRBV12-4 and TRBJ1-2; 9 positions agree with TRBD1. The length of the CDR3 is 15 residues. V dropped 3 bases and J dropped 5; count of bases not matched to a gene: 7.

The CDR3, as DNA: TGTGCCAGCAGCTTCGTTTCGCCCCTGACTGAAGCTTTCTTT. Protein sequence: CASSFVSPLTEAFF. The rearrangement links TRBV7-9 to TRBJ1-1, with D unclear. The CDR3 length is 14 residues. Germline-derived CDR1 and CDR2 are SEHNR and FQNEAQ (reference sequence). Trimming shortened V by 3 bases and J by 5 bases, and 13 bases separated the two germline ends.

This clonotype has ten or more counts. The CDR3, as DNA: TGTGCCAGCAGTTTTTTAGTCATGGGCAGGGTAAGCGGCTACACCTTC. This translates into CASSFLVMGRVSGYTF. The gene calls are TRBV12-3 or TRBV12-4 and TRBJ1-2, with D tentatively TRBD1 (5 bases). V was shortened by 3 bases and J by 8 bases, with 22 bases between the two germline ends. The CDR3 length is 16 residues.

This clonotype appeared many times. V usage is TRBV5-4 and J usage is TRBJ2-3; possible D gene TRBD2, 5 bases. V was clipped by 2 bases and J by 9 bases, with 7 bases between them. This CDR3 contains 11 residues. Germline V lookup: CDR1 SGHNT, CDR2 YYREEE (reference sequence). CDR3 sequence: CASSFGVTQYF. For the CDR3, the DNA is TGTGCCAGCAGCTTCGGGGTGACGCAGTATTTT.

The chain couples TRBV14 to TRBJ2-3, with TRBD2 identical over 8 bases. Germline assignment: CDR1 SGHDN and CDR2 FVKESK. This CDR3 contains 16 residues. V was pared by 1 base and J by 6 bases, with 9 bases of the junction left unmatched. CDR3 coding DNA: TGTGCCAGCAGCCAAGTACTAGCGGCCTCCCGGGATACGCAGTATTTT. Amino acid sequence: CASSQVLAASRDTQYF.

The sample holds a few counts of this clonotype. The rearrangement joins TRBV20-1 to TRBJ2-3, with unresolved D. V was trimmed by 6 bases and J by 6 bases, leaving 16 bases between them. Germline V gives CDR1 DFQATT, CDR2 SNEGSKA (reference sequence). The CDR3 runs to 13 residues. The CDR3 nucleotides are TGCAGTGCGTCACCTACAACCGGGGATACGCAGTATTTT. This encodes CSASPTTGDTQYF.

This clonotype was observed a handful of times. The DNA of the CDR3 is TGTGCCAGCAGCTTGAGCGCCGGCTACGAGCAGTACTTC. Translation: CASSLSAGYEQYF. This sequence joins TRBV7-2 and TRBJ2-7, with unresolved D. Germline V gene sequence: CDR1 SGHTA, CDR2 FQGNSA. This CDR3 spans 13 amino acids. The V and J ends lost 3 bases and 3 bases respectively, with 9 bases between them.

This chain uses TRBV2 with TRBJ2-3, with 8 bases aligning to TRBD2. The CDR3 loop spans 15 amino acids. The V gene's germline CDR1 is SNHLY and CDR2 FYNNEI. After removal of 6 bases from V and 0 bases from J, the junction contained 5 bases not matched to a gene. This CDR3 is CASRTGGPSTDTQYF. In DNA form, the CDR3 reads TGTGCCAGCAGAACGGGAGGGCCTAGCACAGATACGCAGTATTTT.

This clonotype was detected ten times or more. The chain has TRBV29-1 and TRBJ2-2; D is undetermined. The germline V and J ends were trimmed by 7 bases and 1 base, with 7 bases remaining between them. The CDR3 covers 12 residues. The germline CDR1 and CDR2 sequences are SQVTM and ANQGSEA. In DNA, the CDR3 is TGCAGCGCGGCTAAGAACACCGGGGAGCTGTTTTTT. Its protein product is CSAAKNTGELFF.

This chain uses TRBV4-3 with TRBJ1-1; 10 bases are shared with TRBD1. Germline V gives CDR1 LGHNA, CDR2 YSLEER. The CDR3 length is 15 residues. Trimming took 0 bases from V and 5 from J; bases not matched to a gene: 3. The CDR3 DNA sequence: TGCGCCAGCAGCCAAGATTGGGACAGGGGAACTGAAGCTTTCTTT. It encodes CASSQDWDRGTEAFF.

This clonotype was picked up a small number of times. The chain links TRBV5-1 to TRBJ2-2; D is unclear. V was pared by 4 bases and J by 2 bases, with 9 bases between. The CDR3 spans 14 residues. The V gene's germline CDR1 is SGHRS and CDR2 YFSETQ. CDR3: CASSPQANTGELFF. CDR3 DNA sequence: TGCGCCAGCAGCCCGCAAGCTAACACCGGGGAGCTGTTTTTT.

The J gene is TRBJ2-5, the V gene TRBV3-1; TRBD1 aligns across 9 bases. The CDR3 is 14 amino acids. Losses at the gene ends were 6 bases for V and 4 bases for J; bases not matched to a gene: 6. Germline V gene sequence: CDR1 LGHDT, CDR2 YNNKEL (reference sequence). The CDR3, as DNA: TGTGCCAGCAGTTCAACAGGGGGCTTAGAGACCCAGTACTTC. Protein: CASSSTGGLETQYF.

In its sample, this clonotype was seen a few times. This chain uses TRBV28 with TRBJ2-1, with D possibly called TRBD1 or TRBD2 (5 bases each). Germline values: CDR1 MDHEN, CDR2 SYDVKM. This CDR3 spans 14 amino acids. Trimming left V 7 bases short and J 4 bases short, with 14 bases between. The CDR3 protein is CASTRGEGYNEQFF. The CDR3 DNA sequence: TGTGCCAGCACACGAGGGGAAGGTTACAATGAGCAGTTCTTC.

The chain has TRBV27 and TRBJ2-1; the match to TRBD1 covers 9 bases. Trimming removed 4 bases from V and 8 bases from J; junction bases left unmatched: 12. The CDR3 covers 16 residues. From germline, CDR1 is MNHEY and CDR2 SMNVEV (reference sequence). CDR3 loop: CASSSPPDRGGDEQFF. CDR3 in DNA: TGTGCCAGCAGTTCCCCCCCGGACAGGGGCGGCGATGAGCAGTTCTTC.